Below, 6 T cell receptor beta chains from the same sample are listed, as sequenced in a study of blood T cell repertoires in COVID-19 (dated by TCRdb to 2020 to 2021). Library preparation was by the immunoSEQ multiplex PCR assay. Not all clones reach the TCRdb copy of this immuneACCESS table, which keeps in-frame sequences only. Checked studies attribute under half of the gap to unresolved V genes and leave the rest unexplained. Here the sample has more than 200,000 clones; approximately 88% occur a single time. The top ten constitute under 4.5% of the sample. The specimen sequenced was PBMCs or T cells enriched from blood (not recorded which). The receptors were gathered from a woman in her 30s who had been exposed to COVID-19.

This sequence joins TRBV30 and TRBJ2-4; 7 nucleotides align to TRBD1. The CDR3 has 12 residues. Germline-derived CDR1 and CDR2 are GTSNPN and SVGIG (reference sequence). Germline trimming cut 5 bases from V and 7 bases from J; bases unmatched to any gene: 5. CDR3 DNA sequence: TGTGCCTGGGACAGGGCGGCGAACATTCAGTACTTC. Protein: CAWDRAANIQYF.

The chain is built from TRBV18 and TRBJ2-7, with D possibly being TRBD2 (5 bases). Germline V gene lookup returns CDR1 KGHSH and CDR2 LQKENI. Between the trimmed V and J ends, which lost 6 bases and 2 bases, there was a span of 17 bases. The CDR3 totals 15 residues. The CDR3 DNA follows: TGTGCCAGCTCTCTTGGGGAGCGACGACCCTACGAGCAGTACTTC. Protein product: CASSLGERRPYEQYF.

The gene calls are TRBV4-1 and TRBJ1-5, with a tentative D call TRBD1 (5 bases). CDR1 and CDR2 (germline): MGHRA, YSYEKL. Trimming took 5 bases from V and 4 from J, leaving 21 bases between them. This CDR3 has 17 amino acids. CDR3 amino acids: CASSKTSGMFGNQPQHF. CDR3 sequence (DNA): TGCGCCAGCAGCAAAACGTCAGGGATGTTTGGTAATCAGCCCCAGCATTTT.

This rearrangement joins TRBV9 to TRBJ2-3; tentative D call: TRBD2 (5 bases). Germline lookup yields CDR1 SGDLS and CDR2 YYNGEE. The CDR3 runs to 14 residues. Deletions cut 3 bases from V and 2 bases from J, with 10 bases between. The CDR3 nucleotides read TGTGCCAGCAGCGCAGCGGAGAACACAGATACGCAGTATTTT. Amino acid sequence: CASSAAENTDTQYF.

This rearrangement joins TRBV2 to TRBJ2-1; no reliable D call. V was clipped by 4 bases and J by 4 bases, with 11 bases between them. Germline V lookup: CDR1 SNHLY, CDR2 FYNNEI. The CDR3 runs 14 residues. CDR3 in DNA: TGTGCCAGCAGTGCTCGCACGGTTTACAATGAGCAGTTCTTC. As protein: CASSARTVYNEQFF.

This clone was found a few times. This CDR3 reads CAWTPGQGLGYTF. The CDR3 DNA is TGTGCCTGGACTCCGGGACAGGGGCTCGGCTACACCTTC. The chain combines TRBV30 with TRBJ1-2; 10 bases match TRBD1. J was trimmed by 8 bases and V by 4 bases; bases with no gene match: 7. The CDR3 runs to 13 residues. Germline assignment: CDR1 GTSNPN and CDR2 SVGIG (reference sequence).